This T cell receptor beta chain emerged from a study of identical twins (dated by TCRdb to about 2016). Notes on the research overall: The study deep-sequenced TCR alpha and beta repertoires from monozygotic twins, unrelated adults of various ages and cord blood to test whether fetal clonotypes persist. To rule out contamination, the twin experiments were replicated at different times with different library preparation protocols. What the authors observed across the whole study: Zero-insertion analyses could be partly confounded by invariant T cells such as MAIT and iNKT, though diverse VJ usage argued against such confounding for most clonotypes. Compared with coincidental sharing between unrelated individuals, out-of-frame TCR alpha sequences shared between twins showed an excess of sequences with low generation probability. The excess sharing between twins in beta out-of-frame sequences was weaker because fewer shared sequences reduced the signal-to-noise ratio. In monozygotic twins, out-of-frame TCR alpha sharing was systematically underestimated by recombination models, although the models agreed with sharing between unrelated individuals. Abundant cord blood beta clonotypes had fewer insertions, young adult naive repertoires showed a similar but weaker trend, and memory repertoires showed no such trend. Because the same donors could not be followed over many years, the conclusions relied on cross-sectional statistical analysis.

Preparation of the library involved 5' RACE. Sequencer: Illumina HiSeq 2000. A universal primer binding site was introduced by template switching, and a unique molecular identifier was present in the final cDNA, enabling accurate counting of TCR cDNA molecules. First-strand cDNA for TCR alpha and beta chains was synthesized from specific primers in the conserved constant-segment region. To control for contamination, each cDNA library was double barcoded with a SMART-Mk sample barcode plus Illumina barcodes. TruSeq adapter sequences along with Illumina sample barcodes were introduced in two successive PCR steps. Sequencing of the TCR alpha and beta cDNA libraries was done on the Illumina HiSeq platform using custom primers. Per the authors' processing: MiGEC processed the raw reads to extract unique molecular identifiers, while MiXCR was used to determine the CDR3 positions. For each individual, recombination models were inferred using an EM algorithm with the repgenHMM and IGoR tools. Shared clonotypes were analyzed with the tcR package in R, and sharing was normalized by the product of cloneset sizes. Out-of-frame nonproductive sequences were analyzed to study raw recombination free of thymic and clonal selection effects. TCRdb reprocessed the public reads (quality trimming at Q25 with fastp, clone calling with MiXCR) and kept in-frame beta chains. Under each unique CDR3 protein, matching rows form one entry showing the most common genes and DNA. For this entry, the V and J calls and clone size follow TCRdb and not the study's own pipeline. A total of approximately 220,000 distinct CDR3 sequences appear in this sample, 7.5% of them only once. Jointly, the top ten make up roughly 2% of the sample.

From cysteine to phenylalanine, the CDR3 is 15 amino acids long. Solely the CDR3 DNA is kept, with 45 bases framed from the first base. CDR1 and CDR2 (SGHRS, YFSETQ) derive from the germline V gene. Trimming takes 3 bases from V and 5 bases from J, and the germline ends sit 15 bases apart. This clonotype came up many times. Its antigen is unknown. No quality values exist for individual bases; no much larger clone is one base distant. Every donor was a healthy Caucasian. The twin cohort consisted of three pairs of female monozygotic twins, all aged roughly 18 to 30 years. Miltenyi CD45RO+ enrichment and human naive T-cell isolation kits were used to isolate memory (CD45RO+) and naive T cells from PBMC. This sample was shared with a second study, whose subject was yellow fever vaccine responses in identical twins. The other study reports the following: According to the authors, the vaccine-induced T cell response in identical twins seemed to be partly convergent and partly specific to each individual. In the study, vaccine-responding T cell clones were precisely tracked in identical twins.

The sample consisted of memory (CD45RO+) T cells sorted from blood. The meaning of the sample's cell subset or site label: CD45RO+ enriched T cells. The receptor was isolated from a young woman in good health. The V and J genes are TRBV5-1 and TRBJ1-3; 5 matching bases give a weak D call of TRBD1. The CDR3 protein: CASSSNRGWRNTIYF. The DNA is as follows: TGCGCCAGCAGCTCAAACCGGGGCTGGAGAAACACCATATATTTT.